This T cell receptor (beta chain) was recorded in a study of T cell repertoires in cytomegalovirus infection. The study, taken as a whole, reports: Across the ex vivo response, the dominant clonotypes were HLA-C-restricted CMV-specific TCR beta clonotypes.

TCRdb itself ran the reads through MiXCR, one entry per CDR3 protein. The sample gives a few hundred thousand distinct CDR3 sequences, less than 9.5% of which show up once; around 16% is in the top ten. The V segment lost 6 bases and the J segment 2 bases; nucleotides outside the gene matches: 12. This CDR3 spans 16 amino acids. At least ten counts were recorded for this clonotype. Its antigen is undetermined. Sample: PBMCs. J is TRBJ2-7 and V is TRBV12-3 or TRBV12-4; the match to TRBD2 covers 8 bases. The TCR comes from a human donor in good health (CMV status not recorded). Some clones in this sample may be carry-over from other donors' samples. In DNA, the CDR3 is TGTGCCAGCAGATTAATAGGCGGGGGGAGCCCCTACGAGCAGTACTTC. This sequence encodes CASRLIGGGSPYEQYF.